A selection of T cell receptor beta chains follows, all from one sample in a study of T-cell reconstitution after alpha-beta-depleted transplantation in children. TCRdb reprocessed the PCR reads via MiXCR and lists one record per CDR3 protein. The sample contains around 450,000 distinct CDR3 sequences, 15% to 20% of which appear only once. The material sequenced was PBMCs, mostly from graft donor cells, taken 360 days after TCRalphabeta/CD19-depleted stem cell transplant. The origin of the receptors is a boy under two years old who had a stem cell transplant for Wiskott-Aldrich syndrome, so the T cells may come from the graft donor. Both conserved end residues are part of each CDR3. The D gene is left open where the match is weak. Size values are once, few and many counts, or a class for expanded clones, and some rows have none.

j_gene	abundance	v_gene	d_gene	CDR3nt	CDR3aa
TRBJ2-1	-	TRBV6-1	-	TGTGCCAGCAGTGAAGCGTCGCCCCTCCGGGAGCAGTTCTTC	CASSEASPLREQFF
TRBJ1-1	few	TRBV10-3	TRBD1	TGTGCCATCAGTGATCAGTACAGGGGCCACACTGAAGCTTTCTTT	CAISDQYRGHTEAFF
TRBJ2-5	few	TRBV20-1	-	TGCAGTGCTAGTAGGCAGGCCCAAGAGACCCAGTACTTC	CSASRQAQETQYF
TRBJ2-1	many	TRBV7-7	TRBD2	TGTGCCAGCAGCTTAGGCCTGACTAGCGGGGACTACAATGAGCAGTTCTTC	CASSLGLTSGDYNEQFF
TRBJ1-5	-	TRBV7-9	-	TGTGCCAGCAGCTTAGCAGGACCGTACAATCAGCCCCAGCATTTT	CASSLAGPYNQPQHF
TRBJ2-3	few	TRBV7-2	-	TGTGCCAGCACCACAGGAGGGACCACAGATACGCAGTATTTT	CASTTGGTTDTQYF
TRBJ2-7	-	TRBV5-6	TRBD2	TGTGCCAGCAGCTTTTATCGGACTAGCGGGTACGAGCAGTACTTC	CASSFYRTSGYEQYF
TRBJ2-2	few	TRBV5-6	-	TGTGCCAGCAGCTTACGCCGACTTGGTGGCGGGGAGCTGTTTTTT	CASSLRRLGGGELFF
TRBJ2-2	-	TRBV7-9	TRBD1	TGTGCCAGCAGCCCGTGGACAGGGGCTTTCACCGGGGAGCTGTTTTTT	CASSPWTGAFTGELFF
TRBJ2-7	-	TRBV9	-	TGTGCCAGCAGCGTATCCTCATTCAGCGCAACCTACGAGCAGTACTTC	CASSVSSFSATYEQYF
TRBJ2-3	-	TRBV7-9	-	TGTGCCAGCAGCTTATATGTCGTAGCAGATACGCAGTATTTT	CASSLYVVADTQYF
TRBJ2-1	few	TRBV4-2	TRBD1	TGTGCCAGCAGCCAAGATCCGGGCGGCAGGGGGTACAACAATGAGCAGTTCTTC	CASSQDPGGRGYNNEQFF
TRBJ2-5	-	TRBV27	-	TGTGCCAGCAGTTTCCGGGGGCGTTTGGTAGACCAAGAGACCCAGTACTTC	CASSFRGRLVDQETQYF
TRBJ2-7	-	TRBV12-3/TRBV12-4	TRBD1	TGTGCCAGCAGTGTGACAGGGGACGAGCAGTACTTC	CASSVTGDEQYF
TRBJ2-1	few	TRBV12-3/TRBV12-4	TRBD1	TGTGCCAGCAGATCGACAGGGATCCTCTACAATGAGCAGTTCTTC	CASRSTGILYNEQFF
TRBJ2-7	few	TRBV12-3/TRBV12-4	TRBD2	TGTGCCAGCAGTTTAGCGGGGAGCGGGATCGTCTACGAGCAGTACTTC	CASSLAGSGIVYEQYF
TRBJ2-3	-	TRBV12-3/TRBV12-4	-	TGTGCCAGCACCCTGACAGGCCCTCGAAAGGATACGCAGTATTTT	CASTLTGPRKDTQYF
TRBJ1-1	-	TRBV28	TRBD1	TGTGCCAGCAGTTCGCCGGGACAGGGGAGGATTATAGCTTTCTTT	CASSSPGQGRIIAFF
TRBJ2-7	many	TRBV20-1	TRBD1	TGCAGTGCGAGGGACAGGGGCGGGGTGGGCTACGAGCAGTACTTC	CSARDRGGVGYEQYF
TRBJ2-7	few	TRBV5-1	-	TGCGCCAGCAGCTTGATAGACAGCTCCTACGAGCAGTACTTC	CASSLIDSSYEQYF
TRBJ2-5	few	TRBV6-1	TRBD1	TGTGCCAGCAGAGCAACAGGGGTCAGAACCCAGTACTTC	CASRATGVRTQYF
TRBJ2-3	few	TRBV7-8	TRBD2	TGTGCCAGCAGCTTAAGGACTAGCGGGATTAGCACAGATACGCAGTATTTT	CASSLRTSGISTDTQYF
TRBJ2-1	-	TRBV20-1	TRBD2	TGCAGTGCCCCGGGACTAGCGGTTTCTTACAATGAGCAGTTCTTC	CSAPGLAVSYNEQFF
TRBJ2-7	few	TRBV28	-	TGTGCCAGCAGTCCACACGACCCAGGCAGGGTCGAGCAGTACTTC	CASSPHDPGRVEQYF
TRBJ1-3	few	TRBV7-9	-	TGTGCCAGCAGCTTAGGGGGCCGGGGCTCTGGAAACACCATATATTTT	CASSLGGRGSGNTIYF
TRBJ2-7	few	TRBV28	TRBD1	TGTGCCAGCAGAGACAGGGGAGTTCTACGCGAGCAGTACTTC	CASRDRGVLREQYF
TRBJ1-4	few	TRBV19	-	TGTGCCAGTAGTACGGTCGTCGCGGGAAAACTGTTTTTT	CASSTVVAGKLFF
TRBJ1-2	-	TRBV4-3	-	TGCGCCAGCAGCCAAGGCAGGGTGAACTATGGCTACACCTTC	CASSQGRVNYGYTF
TRBJ2-1	many	TRBV12-3/TRBV12-4	TRBD2	TGTGCCAGCAGTTTAGCCACTAGCGGGAGGGAAAGGGGCAAGTTCTTC	CASSLATSGRERGKFF
TRBJ2-1	few	TRBV20-1	TRBD1	TGCAGTGCTATGTATCCGGGACAGACCTACAATGAGCAGTTCTTC	CSAMYPGQTYNEQFF
TRBJ2-5	many	TRBV5-1	-	TGCGCCAGCAGCTTAAGTCCGGGTCAAGAGACCCAGTACTTC	CASSLSPGQETQYF
TRBJ2-7	-	TRBV12-3/TRBV12-4	-	TGTGCCAGCAGTTTTTCGGGTCGCACCACCTACGAGCAGTACTTC	CASSFSGRTTYEQYF
TRBJ2-2	-	TRBV12-3/TRBV12-4	-	TGTGCCAGCAGTTTAATGGTCGGGGGCCGGATCACCGGGGAGCTGTTTTTT	CASSLMVGGRITGELFF
TRBJ1-5	few	TRBV7-2	TRBD1	TGTGCCAGCAGTTCGACAGGGGCTAATCAGCCCCAGCATTTT	CASSSTGANQPQHF
TRBJ1-2	-	TRBV7-8	TRBD1	TGTGCCAGCAGCTTAAGGGACAGGAGAAACTATGGCTACACCTTC	CASSLRDRRNYGYTF
TRBJ1-4	-	TRBV12-3/TRBV12-4	TRBD1	TGTGCCAGCAGTTTTCTCGGACAGGGGGCGAGAGGACTGTTTTTT	CASSFLGQGARGLFF
TRBJ2-7	many	TRBV2	-	TGTGCCAGCGGAACACCCTACTACGAGCAGTACTTC	CASGTPYYEQYF
TRBJ2-5	-	TRBV12-3/TRBV12-4	-	TGTGCCAGCAGTTTCGACAGGCCCCAAGAGACCCAGTACTTC	CASSFDRPQETQYF
TRBJ2-4	few	TRBV18	-	TGTGCCAGCTCACCCGACAGGGAGGACATTCAGTACTTC	CASSPDREDIQYF
TRBJ2-5	-	TRBV20-1	TRBD2	TGCAGTGCCTGGACTAGCGGGAACCAAGAGACCCAGTACTTC	CSAWTSGNQETQYF
TRBJ2-5	few	TRBV20-1	-	TGCAGTGCTAGAGATGTAGGAACAGGGAAGGAGACCCAGTACTTC	CSARDVGTGKETQYF
TRBJ2-1	-	TRBV6-5	-	TGTGCCAGCAGTTACCTAACACAGGGCCATGAGCAGTTCTTC	CASSYLTQGHEQFF
TRBJ2-7	few	TRBV7-9	-	TGTGCCGGAGGACGGAATTTCGTCTACGAGCAGTACTTC	CAGGRNFVYEQYF
TRBJ2-7	few	TRBV20-1	-	TGCAGTGCTAGAGAAGTCAGGGGGGCCTACGAGCAGTACTTC	CSAREVRGAYEQYF
TRBJ1-5	-	TRBV12-3/TRBV12-4	-	TGTGCCAGCAGTTTTTCGGTTCAGCCCCAGCATTTT	CASSFSVQPQHF
TRBJ1-1	few	TRBV20-1	TRBD1	TGCAGTGCTAGAGGATCCCGGGACAGCCCGAACACTGAAGCTTTCTTT	CSARGSRDSPNTEAFF
TRBJ1-6	many	TRBV28	-	TGTGCCAGCAGTAAGAGGGTCCTGTATAATTCACCCCTCCACTTT	CASSKRVLYNSPLHF
TRBJ1-3	-	TRBV10-2	-	TGCGCCAGCACCATCGGACAGAGCTCTGGAAACACCATATATTTT	CASTIGQSSGNTIYF
TRBJ2-5	few	TRBV27	-	TGTGCCAGCAGTTTAACCATAGGTCTCAGGGACCCGGCCCTGTGGGAGAGAAAGACCCAGTACTTC	CASSLTIGLRDPALWERKTQYF
TRBJ2-3	few	TRBV5-1	TRBD2	TGCGCCAGCAGCTTGGCCCCTAGCGGGGGCACAGATACGCAGTATTTT	CASSLAPSGGTDTQYF